What follows are 5 T cell receptor beta chains derived from one specimen sequenced in a study of neurological immune-mediated disorders. MiXCR was run by TCRdb on the 5' RACE reads, yielding one entry per CDR3 protein. The profile shows about 10,000 distinct CDR3 sequences, approximately 22% of them singletons. Sequenced: CD8+ T cells from blood. The origin of the receptors is a woman between 40 and 50 years old with multiple sclerosis.

This clonotype was detected many times. This rearrangement joins TRBV15 to TRBJ1-5; 7 nucleotides align to TRBD1. The germline gives CDR1 LNHNV, CDR2 YYDKDF (reference sequence). V was clipped by 4 bases and J by 7 bases; unmatched bases: 7. The CDR3 covers 14 residues. In DNA form, the CDR3 reads TGTGCCACCAGCACCCGACAGGGCACGCAGCCCCAGCATTTT. Encoded protein: CATSTRQGTQPQHF.

This chain links TRBV20-1 with TRBJ1-4; D call uncertain. The germline V gene has CDR1 DFQATT and CDR2 SNEGSKA (reference sequence). The CDR3 spans 14 residues. Trimming removed 5 bases from V and 2 bases from J, with 12 bases in between. This CDR3 reads CSAHPLGTNEKLFF. As DNA, the CDR3 is TGCAGTGCTCATCCCTTGGGGACTAATGAAAAACTGTTTTTT.

This clonotype was found many times. This chain connects TRBV28 to TRBJ2-2; 7 nucleotides align to TRBD1. CDR1 is MDHEN and CDR2 is SYDVKM in the germline V gene. With V trimmed by 3 bases and J by 5 bases, 9 bases remained unmatched. This CDR3 is 16 amino acids long. CDR3 sequence (DNA): TGTGCCAGCAGTTTCCCTCCGACAGGGCAGACCGGGGAGCTGTTTTTT. This codes for CASSFPPTGQTGELFF.

Sample share makes this clonotype medium-sized. The CDR3 DNA reads as TGCGCCAGCAGCTTGAGTTTGGGGTCAGGGGCTGAAGCTTTCTTT. It yields the protein CASSLSLGSGAEAFF. The chain joins TRBV5-1 to TRBJ1-1, with D perhaps TRBD1 (6 bases). Germline assignment: CDR1 SGHRS and CDR2 YFSETQ. The CDR3 loop spans 15 amino acids. V was clipped by 1 base and J by 6 bases, with 16 bases between them.

This clonotype was detected many times. V is TRBV27 and J is TRBJ2-1, with TRBD2 matching 8 bases. Unmatched junction bases numbered 4, after V lost 2 bases and J lost 7 bases. Germline CDR1 reads MNHEY; CDR2 reads SMNVEV (reference sequence). The CDR3 is 14 amino acids. The CDR3 reads CASSLSGGWNEQFF. CDR3 bases: TGTGCCAGCAGTTTAAGCGGGGGTTGGAATGAGCAGTTCTTC.